The T cell receptor beta chain under discussion was sequenced for a study of T cells expressing NK-cell markers. At the level of the study: All TCR beta repertoires analysed originated from sorted CD3+CD56+NKG2C+, CD3+CD56+NKG2C- and CD3+CD56-NKG2C+ T cells. Seropositivity for HCMV was found in seven of the eight sequenced donors, with one seronegative.

The CDR3 totals 16 residues. Germline V lookup: CDR1 WSHSY, CDR2 SAAADI. TCRdb reprocessed the 5' RACE reads and keeps a single row for each CDR3 protein, giving no DNA. This sample contains fewer than 400,000 distinct CDR3 sequences. This chain links TRBV10-2 with TRBJ1-5. The sequenced material came from blood T cells: a sorted CD56 or NKG2C T cell subset, CD4+ or CD8+ T cells, or bulk PBMC T cells (not recorded which). This TCR came from a woman aged 50 to 60 in good health. The CDR3 protein is CASSESGVSSNQPQHF.